This TCR beta chain is drawn from a study of blood T cell repertoires in COVID-19. Turning to the study itself: The analysed material was cDNA or gDNA that came from T cells, B-cell-depleted T cells, or PBMCs.

This CDR3 region has 14 residues. Germline assignment: CDR1 MDHEN and CDR2 SYDVKM. The germline V and J ends were trimmed by 4 bases and 7 bases, with 17 bases remaining between them. Only one count was recorded for this clone. As handled by the study authors: Reference gene primer amplification in the assay estimated nucleated cell counts. The data were produced by immunoSEQ multiplex PCR, yet TCRdb's version contains in-frame clones alone and is incomplete. The V and J calls and the clone size are those of that table, but D and trimming were determined from the DNA. This sample has about 120,000 clones, with roughly 80% found just once.

The source material was peripheral blood. The clonotype originates from a human donor in a cohort sampled during active COVID-19. The chain carries TRBV28 and TRBJ2-7; possible D gene TRBD1, 6 bases. Written as DNA, the CDR3 is TGTGCCAGCAGTTCCCGGGACACCCTTTGGGAGCAGTACTTC. Residues: CASSSRDTLWEQYF. Full variable domain (missing parts from reference TRBV28 and TRBJ2-7): DVKVTQSSRYLVKRTGEKVFLECVQDMDHENMFWYRQDPGLGLRLIYFSYDVKMKEKGDIPEGYSVSREKKERFSLILESASTNQTSMYLCASSSRDTLWEQYFGPGTRLTVT.